This T cell receptor beta chain was observed in a study of cytomegalovirus exposure and HLA in healthy donors. The ends lost 3 bases at V and 6 bases at J; junction bases unmatched: 11. The CDR3 has 15 amino acids. CDR1 and CDR2 from the germline V gene are GTSNPN and SVGIG (reference sequence). PCR amplification relied on 60 Vbeta primers (plus 13 Jbeta primers). Profiling relied on immunoSEQ multiplex PCR, and the TCRdb table lists in-frame clones only, not all of them. Among roughly 140,000 clones listed, more than 75% were seen once. The study, taken as a whole, reports: In a later analysis, TCR beta V- and J-gene trimming was associated with a missense DCLRE1C variant. Prior analysis indicated that the majority of TCR beta V segments exhibited productivity approximately 87% or approximately 30% of the time.

Concerning this clone itself: The antigen is undetermined.

This chain uses TRBV30 with TRBJ1-1; 9 bases map to TRBD1. This TCR came from a human donor in good health. Sequenced: PBMCs. The CDR3 spells CAWSPPGQGRPEAFF. CDR3 sequence (DNA): TGTGCCTGGAGCCCGCCGGGACAGGGTCGCCCTGAAGCTTTCTTT.